The TCR beta chain described here comes from a study of blood T cells in healthy people across ages. V was clipped by 0 bases and J by 5 bases; unmatched bases: 4. Germline CDR1 reads MGHRA; CDR2 reads YSYEKL. The CDR3 consists of 16 residues. A sample-barcoded 5' primer and a J-beta primer mix were used in a second PCR of about 7 to 12 cycles. TCRdb re-analysed the 5' RACE reads in MiXCR, keeping a single row per CDR3 protein. The table shows 730,000 or so distinct CDR3 sequences, with roughly 43% occurring only once. The source material was blood. This chain joins TRBV4-1 and TRBJ1-4, with 9 bases matching TRBD1. This TCR was sampled from a man older than 75 in good health. The CDR3 sequence is CASSQDPGTGNEKLFF. The CDR3 DNA follows: TGCGCCAGCAGCCAAGACCCCGGGACAGGGAATGAAAAACTGTTTTTT.